These 29 T cell receptor beta chains were all obtained from the same sample, sequenced in a study of shared clonotypes between healthy human individuals. Naive CD8 cells, CD45RO-negative and positively selected for CCR7, excluded terminally differentiated effector memory CD45RA+ cells. Here immunoSEQ multiplex PCR was the method, and the copy in TCRdb shows in-frame clones only, minus some. Among millions of clones listed, approximately 94% were seen once. The material sequenced was naive CD8+ T cells sorted from blood. These receptors were obtained from a young man in good health.

The V and J genes are TRBV2 and TRBJ1-4, with D possibly matching TRBD1 (5 bases). Germline V gene sequence: CDR1 SNHLY, CDR2 FYNNEI. Deletions cut 11 bases from V and 6 bases from J, with 16 bases between. The CDR3 extends over 13 amino acids. The CDR3 region is CAYTLGEDEKLFF. CDR3 coding DNA: TGTGCCTACACTCTGGGGGAGGATGAAAAACTGTTTTTT. Variable domain in full (rest from reference TRBV2 and TRBJ1-4): EPEVTQTPSHQVTQMGQEVILRCVPISNHLYFYWYRQILGQKVEFLVSFYNNEISEKSEIFDDQFSVERPDGSNFTLKIRSTKLEDSAMYFCAYTLGEDEKLFFGSGTQLSVL.

This chain connects TRBV29-1 to TRBJ2-7; D is perhaps TRBD1 (5 bases). The V gene's germline CDR1 is SQVTM and CDR2 ANQGSEA. V shed 4 bases and J shed 4 bases, with 14 bases lying between them. This CDR3 region has 13 residues. CDR3 in amino acids: CSVVFQGSYEQYF. CDR3 DNA sequence: TGCAGCGTTGTTTTTCAGGGATCTTACGAGCAGTACTTC.

The chain uses TRBV4-3 and TRBJ2-4; 7 bases agree with TRBD1. The CDR3 loop spans 16 amino acids. Germline V gene sequence: CDR1 LGHNA, CDR2 YSLEER. V was pared by 4 bases and J by 0 bases, with 6 bases of the junction left unmatched. CDR3 protein: CASSPTRTGAKNIQYF. For the CDR3, the DNA is TGCGCCAGCAGCCCTACCAGGACAGGAGCCAAAAACATTCAGTACTTC.

This chain joins TRBV28 and TRBJ1-2; no definite D call. This CDR3 has 10 residues. Looked up from germline, CDR1 is MDHEN and CDR2 is SYDVKM. V was pared by 6 bases and J by 3 bases, with 2 bases between. The CDR3 DNA reads as TGTGCCAGCAGGGACTATGGCTACACCTTC. It is translated as CASRDYGYTF.

The chain is built from TRBV5-6 and TRBJ2-5; the match to TRBD1 covers 9 bases. Trimming cost V 4 bases and J 2 bases; bases outside gene matches: 3. This CDR3 region has 14 residues. Germline-derived CDR1 and CDR2 are SGHDT and YYEEEE. The CDR3 is CASSMDRGQETQYF. CDR3 DNA sequence: TGTGCCAGCAGCATGGACAGGGGACAAGAGACCCAGTACTTC. Using reference TRBV5-6 and TRBJ2-5 for the parts outside the CDR3, the full variable domain is DAGVTQSPTHLIKTRGQQVTLRCSPKSGHDTVSWYQQALGQGPQFIFQYYEEEERQRGNFPDRFSGHQFPNYSSELNVNALLLGDSALYLCASSMDRGQETQYFGPGTRLLVL.

The chain joins TRBV7-9 to TRBJ2-1, with TRBD1 as a possible D gene (5 bases). The V and J ends lost 4 bases and 2 bases respectively, with 15 bases between them. Germline V gene lookup returns CDR1 SEHNR and CDR2 FQNEAQ (reference sequence). The CDR3 totals 16 residues. CDR3 region: CASSSPGWGTYNEQFF. In nucleotides, the CDR3 is TGTGCCAGCAGCTCACCAGGGTGGGGTACCTACAATGAGCAGTTCTTC.

For this clone: A read error may explain this, as a much larger clone is one base away. The chain employs TRBV30 and TRBJ2-2; maybe TRBD2 (6 bases). Per the germline V gene, CDR1 is GTSNPN and CDR2 is SVGIG (reference sequence). The CDR3 spans 14 residues. The CDR3 bases are TGTGCCTGGGGGCTGGGACTGGACACCTGGGAGCTGTTTTTT. Translated: CAWGLGLDTWELFF.

This clone was seen once. V gene TRBV18 combines with J gene TRBJ1-2; a possible D gene is TRBD1 (5 bases). The length of the CDR3 is 14 residues. V dropped 3 bases and J dropped 6 bases, with 14 bases sitting between them. Germline-derived CDR1 and CDR2 are KGHSH and LQKENI. The CDR3 coding sequence is TGTGCCAGCTCACCTTACCAGGGAAGCGATGGCTACACCTTC. Protein sequence: CASSPYQGSDGYTF. The variable domain in full, with the rest retrieved from reference TRBV18 and TRBJ1-2, is NAGVMQNPRHLVRRRGQEARLRCSPMKGHSHVYWYRQLPEEGLKFMVYLQKENIIDESGMPKERFSAEFPKEGPSILRIQQVVRGDSAAYFCASSPYQGSDGYTFGSGTRLTVV.

The V gene is TRBV28, the J gene TRBJ1-5; D ambiguous. CDR3 length: 13 residues. V was cut by 4 bases and J by 7 bases, with 11 bases left in between. In germline, CDR1 is MDHEN, CDR2 SYDVKM. In DNA form, the CDR3 reads TGTGCCAGCAGTTCGTCGGGAGGACAGCCCCAGCATTTT. Protein sequence: CASSSSGGQPQHF.

This chain connects TRBV27 to TRBJ1-6; tentative D call: TRBD1 (6 bases). Germline lookup yields CDR1 MNHEY and CDR2 SMNVEV (reference sequence). CDR3 size: 14 residues. V shed 2 bases and J shed 9 bases, with 11 bases lying between them. CDR3 amino acids: CASSLGGPGSPLHF. DNA for the CDR3: TGTGCCAGCAGTTTAGGGGGGCCGGGTTCACCCCTCCACTTT.

V and J are TRBV6-5 and TRBJ2-5; D gene uncertain. This CDR3 region has 14 residues. Germline V lookup: CDR1 MNHEY, CDR2 SVGAGI. Trimming took off 0 bases at V and 5 bases at J, with 10 bases between the two ends. Here the CDR3 reads CASSYSNSWETQYF. The CDR3 DNA sequence: TGTGCCAGCAGTTACTCGAATTCTTGGGAGACCCAGTACTTC.

Regarding this clone: Distinct nucleotide sequences in the sample also encode this CDR3. The chain uses TRBV7-9 and TRBJ1-1; perhaps TRBD1 as D (5 bases). CDR3 size: 13 residues. The germline CDR1 and CDR2 sequences are SEHNR and FQNEAQ (reference sequence). Trimming cost V 4 bases and J 4 bases, with 10 bases left between them. CDR3 DNA sequence: TGTGCCAGCAGCTCAACAGGAGCCACTGAAGCTTTCTTT. It specifies CASSSTGATEAFF.

As to this clone: The identical CDR3 is also encoded by other nucleotide sequences in the sample. The chain joins TRBV6-5 to TRBJ2-7; D is undetermined. The CDR3 covers 13 residues. The germline CDR1 and CDR2 sequences are MNHEY and SVGAGI. V was clipped by 2 bases and J by 1 base, with 6 bases between them. DNA for the CDR3: TGTGCCAGCAGTTACGCGGTGTCCTACGAGCAGTACTTC. Translation: CASSYAVSYEQYF.

The CDR3 protein is CASTLGRDGILSGYTF. The CDR3 coding sequence is TGTGCCAGCACCCTGGGGAGGGATGGGATCTTGTCTGGCTACACCTTC. The chain couples TRBV28 to TRBJ1-2; D unresolved. The V gene's germline CDR1 is MDHEN and CDR2 SYDVKM. Trimming shortened V by 7 bases and J by 7 bases, and 25 bases separated the two germline ends. This CDR3 has 16 residues.

The rearrangement links TRBV5-1 to TRBJ2-2; the D gene could be TRBD1 or TRBD2 (5 bases each). The CDR3 runs to 14 residues. Trimming removed 3 bases from V and 5 bases from J, with 11 bases in between. The germline V gene has CDR1 SGHRS and CDR2 YFSETQ. CDR3 sequence reads: CASSWDGWTGELFF. DNA of the CDR3: TGCGCCAGCAGCTGGGACGGGTGGACCGGGGAGCTGTTTTTT.

This rearrangement joins TRBV5-4 to TRBJ1-1, with D possibly TRBD1 on 6 matching bases. CDR3 length equals 13 residues. Trimming shortened V by 3 bases and J by 3 bases, and 9 bases separated the two germline ends. The V gene's germline CDR1 is SGHNT and CDR2 YYREEE (reference sequence). The CDR3 region has the DNA TGTGCCAGCAGCTGGGGGCAGCACACTGAAGCTTTCTTT. Protein product: CASSWGQHTEAFF. Based on the CDR3 plus reference TRBV5-4 and TRBJ1-1, the full variable domain is ETGVTQSPTHLIKTRGQQVTLRCSSQSGHNTVSWYQQALGQGPQFIFQYYREEENGRGNFPPRFSGLQFPNYSSELNVNALELDDSALYLCASSWGQHTEAFFGQGTRLTVV.

This clone has more than one count but fewer than ten. The gene calls are TRBV2 and TRBJ2-7, with D tentatively TRBD1 (6 bases). The CDR3 contains 14 residues. The germline CDR1 and CDR2 sequences are SNHLY and FYNNEI. V lost 10 bases and J 1 base, leaving 17 bases between the germline ends. CDR3 protein: CAIQTGIFSYEQYF. The CDR3 coding sequence is TGTGCCATCCAAACAGGGATTTTTTCCTACGAGCAGTACTTC.

The V and J genes are TRBV5-6 and TRBJ2-7; possibly TRBD2 for D (6 bases). Germline CDR1 reads SGHDT; CDR2 reads YYEEEE. Trimming removed 0 bases at V and 3 bases at J, with 10 bases between. There are 14 residues in the CDR3. CDR3: CASSLGLVRYEQYF. In DNA, the CDR3 is TGTGCCAGCAGCTTGGGACTAGTACGCTACGAGCAGTACTTC.

This sequence joins TRBV27 and TRBJ2-1, with 8 positions matching TRBD2. The CDR3 has 15 residues. Per germline, CDR1 MNHEY and CDR2 SMNVEV (reference sequence). V lost 5 bases to trimming and J lost 5 bases; unmatched junction nucleotides: 8. The CDR3 DNA sequence: TGTGCCAGCAGTAAGGTACTAGCGGACAACAATGAGCAGTTCTTC. Translated, it gives CASSKVLADNNEQFF.

The chain links TRBV5-1 to TRBJ2-5, with D perhaps assigned TRBD1 or TRBD2 (5 bases each). Germline V gives CDR1 SGHRS, CDR2 YFSETQ. CDR3 length: 15 amino acids. Trimming shortened V by 4 bases and J by 2 bases, and 15 bases separated the two germline ends. The CDR3 coding sequence is TGCGCCAGCAGCCCCTCCAGGGAGATACAAGAGACCCAGTACTTC. This sequence encodes CASSPSREIQETQYF.

The chain uses TRBV11-2 and TRBJ2-7; TRBD1 aligns across 7 bases. The junction had 20 bases not matched to a gene; V was cut back by 5 bases and J by 4 bases. Per the germline V gene, CDR1 is SGHAT and CDR2 is FQNNGV. This CDR3 comprises 18 residues. The DNA for the CDR3 is TGTGCCAGCAGCCAGACTACGGGCAGGGGGAATATCGGTTACGAGCAGTACTTC. This gives the protein CASSQTTGRGNIGYEQYF.

The chain is built from TRBV9 and TRBJ2-3; 11 positions match TRBD2. The germline V gene encodes CDR1 SGDLS and CDR2 YYNGEE. The CDR3 consists of 16 residues. V gave up 4 bases and J gave up 0 bases; unmatched junction bases: 4. CDR3 sequence (DNA): TGTGCCAGCAGCATCGGGACTAGCGGAAGCACAGATACGCAGTATTTT. Its translation: CASSIGTSGSTDTQYF. Combining the CDR3 with reference TRBV9 and TRBJ2-3 gives the whole variable domain DSGVTQTPKHLITATGQRVTLRCSPRSGDLSVYWYQQSLDQGLQFLIQYYNGEERAKGNILERFSAQQFPDLHSELNLSSLELGDSALYFCASSIGTSGSTDTQYFGPGTRLTVL.

This clone was counted a single time. The CDR3 region has the DNA TGCGCCAGCAGCTCTTTCCTTGAGGGCTATATCGCTGAAGCTTTCTTT. Its translation is CASSSFLEGYIAEAFF. The V gene is TRBV4-1, the J gene TRBJ1-1; no clear D. V was shortened by 5 bases and J by 6 bases, with 22 bases between the two germline ends. Germline CDR1 reads MGHRA; CDR2 reads YSYEKL. This CDR3 is 16 amino acids long.

The chain couples TRBV27 to TRBJ2-2, with D possibly TRBD2 on 6 matching bases. Germline V CDR1 and CDR2: MNHEY, SMNVEV (reference sequence). V shed 2 bases and J shed 5 bases, with 15 bases lying between them. This CDR3 contains 16 residues. CDR3 sequence (DNA): TGTGCCAGCAGTTTAGTCGAGGTGGGAGGTACCGGGGAGCTGTTTTTT. Protein product: CASSLVEVGGTGELFF.

The chain employs TRBV7-9 and TRBJ1-5; D call uncertain. CDR1 SEHNR and CDR2 FQNEAQ come from the germline V gene (reference sequence). This CDR3 spans 14 amino acids. Trimming pared 6 bases from V and 0 bases from J, leaving 9 bases between. The CDR3 loop is CASSTSDSNQPQHF. The DNA for the CDR3 is TGTGCCAGCAGTACCAGTGATAGCAATCAGCCCCAGCATTTT. Full variable domain (missing parts from reference TRBV7-9 and TRBJ1-5): DTGVSQNPRHKITKRGQNVTFRCDPISEHNRLYWYRQTLGQGPEFLTYFQNEAQLEKSRLLSDRFSAERPKGSFSTLEIQRTEQGDSAMYLCASSTSDSNQPQHFGDGTRLSIL.

The chain couples TRBV19 to TRBJ1-1; D gene uncertain. The CDR3 consists of 15 residues. V was cut by 1 base and J by 5 bases, with 14 bases left in between. CDR1 is LNHDA, CDR2 SQIVND, per germline (reference sequence). This CDR3 is CASSIAEVALTEAFF. CDR3 in DNA: TGTGCCAGTAGTATAGCCGAGGTGGCCTTGACTGAAGCTTTCTTT. Together with reference TRBV19 and TRBJ1-1, the CDR3 gives the full variable domain: DGGITQSPKYLFRKEGQNVTLSCEQNLNHDAMYWYRQDPGQGLRLIYYSQIVNDFQKGDIAEGYSVSREKKESFPLTVTSAQKNPTAFYLCASSIAEVALTEAFFGQGTRLTVV.

This chain links TRBV5-1 with TRBJ2-3, with TRBD2 matching over 14 bases. Trimming removed 2 bases from V and 3 bases from J; junction bases left unmatched: 5. Per germline, CDR1 SGHRS and CDR2 YFSETQ. There are 17 residues in the CDR3. The CDR3 protein is CASSLEGLAGETDTQYF. In nucleotides, the CDR3 is TGCGCCAGCAGCTTAGAGGGACTAGCGGGGGAAACAGATACGCAGTATTTT.

The chain joins TRBV27 to TRBJ1-5, with D possibly matching TRBD1 (6 bases). Germline CDR1 is MNHEY and CDR2 is SMNVEV (reference sequence). Trimming cost V 0 bases and J 6 bases, with 12 bases left between them. The CDR3 runs to 15 residues. CDR3 in amino acids: CASSLSMGAGQPQHF. The CDR3 DNA is TGTGCCAGCAGTTTATCGATGGGGGCGGGTCAGCCCCAGCATTTT.

V is TRBV5-1 and J is TRBJ2-7; perhaps TRBD2 as D (5 bases). The length of the CDR3 is 13 residues. Germline CDR1 reads SGHRS; CDR2 reads YFSETQ. The V and J ends lost 7 bases and 3 bases respectively, with 14 bases between them. CDR3 loop: CASATRIDYEQYF. CDR3 sequence (DNA): TGCGCCAGCGCCACTAGGATAGACTACGAGCAGTACTTC.